Presented here are 20 T cell receptor beta chains from one specimen sequenced in a study of T cells in Graves' hyperthyroidism and ophthalmopathy (dated by TCRdb to between 2019 and 2020). The library was built by means of multiplex PCR. TCRdb shows the sequencer as Illumina HiSeq 2000. The TCR beta CDR3 regions were amplified from RNA transcripts. A first-round RT-PCR of the TCR CDR3 used the HTBI primer set with the Qiagen OneStep RT-PCR kit. TCRdb redid the processing of the public reads, applying fastp at Q25 and MiXCR, and retained in-frame beta chains. Rows are combined by CDR3 protein, so each entry shows the most common genes and DNA. In this sample the table shows 600,000 to 700,000 distinct CDR3 sequences, about 45% of which occur a single time. The ten top clones hold 6.5% to 9% of the sample. Sequenced sample: peripheral blood or thyroid tissue (not recorded which). All receptors come from an adult man with Graves' disease, either hyperthyroidism or ophthalmopathy (not recorded which).

This rearrangement joins TRBV6-5 to TRBJ1-5; maybe TRBD1 (6 bases). The CDR3 contains 16 residues. V was clipped by 6 bases and J by 0 bases, with 15 bases between them. Germline CDR1 is MNHEY and CDR2 is SVGAGI. The CDR3 sequence: CASRPGGANSNQPQHF. CDR3 nucleotides: TGTGCCAGCAGGCCGGGGGGGGCTAATAGCAATCAGCCCCAGCATTTT.

The V gene is TRBV20-1, the J gene TRBJ1-6, with a tentative D call TRBD1 (6 bases). V lost 0 bases, J lost 7 bases, and 19 bases lay in between. Germline assignment: CDR1 DFQATT and CDR2 SNEGSKA (reference sequence). This CDR3 comprises 17 residues. CDR3 region: CSARDWAGEGKNSPLHF. The CDR3 DNA is TGCAGTGCTAGAGATTGGGCAGGGGAGGGGAAGAATTCACCCCTCCACTTT.

This clonotype has a count of ten or more. V gene TRBV15 combines with J gene TRBJ1-5; TRBD1 matches 9 bases. V gave up 3 bases and J gave up 5 bases; unmatched junction bases: 23. This CDR3 is 21 amino acids long. Per germline, CDR1 LNHNV and CDR2 YYDKDF (reference sequence). This CDR3 is CATSRVYGQGSTAPRDQPQHF. The CDR3, as DNA: TGTGCCACCAGCAGGGTATACGGACAGGGGTCCACCGCCCCGCGGGATCAGCCCCAGCATTTT.

The chain joins TRBV19 to TRBJ2-5; D remains ambiguous. The CDR3 spans 12 residues. Germline V CDR1 and CDR2: LNHDA, SQIVND (reference sequence). Trimming took off 8 bases at V and 1 base at J, with 8 bases between the two ends. The CDR3 DNA is TGTGCCAGTGAGGATGCCCAAGAGACCCAGTACTTC. This gives the protein CASEDAQETQYF.

This chain connects TRBV11-1 to TRBJ1-6, with TRBD1 as a possible D gene (5 bases). V was trimmed by 3 bases and J by 13 bases, leaving 16 bases between them. Germline CDR1 reads SGHAT; CDR2 reads FQDESV (reference sequence). The CDR3 loop spans 14 amino acids. The CDR3 sequence: CASSLTSEGQPLHF. The CDR3 bases are TGTGCCAGCAGCTTGACCTCCGAGGGGCAGCCCCTCCACTTT.

This clonotype showed up just a few times. CDR3 sequence: CASSLAGGSRGQPQHF. The CDR3 nucleotides read TGTGCCAGCAGCTTGGCCGGGGGGTCCCGGGGGCAGCCCCAGCATTTT. The chain is built from TRBV5-5 and TRBJ1-5, with D tentatively TRBD1 (5 bases). The CDR3 runs to 16 residues. CDR1 and CDR2 (germline): SGHKS, YYEKEE (reference sequence). V was shortened by 0 bases and J by 7 bases, with 17 bases between the two germline ends.

The chain recombines TRBV9 with TRBJ2-7, with 15 bases identical to TRBD2. J lost 6 bases, V lost 3 bases, and 1 base had no gene match. The CDR3 has 14 amino acids. The germline V gene encodes CDR1 SGDLS and CDR2 YYNGEE. This CDR3 reads CASSGGLAGGEQYF. The CDR3 DNA is TGTGCCAGCAGCGGGGGACTAGCGGGAGGCGAGCAGTACTTC. Together with reference TRBV9 and TRBJ2-7, the CDR3 gives the full variable domain: DSGVTQTPKHLITATGQRVTLRCSPRSGDLSVYWYQQSLDQGLQFLIQYYNGEERAKGNILERFSAQQFPDLHSELNLSSLELGDSALYFCASSGGLAGGEQYFGPGTRLTVT.

This clonotype was counted only a few times. V gene TRBV5-1 combines with J gene TRBJ1-2; D unresolved. The V and J ends lost 0 bases and 4 bases respectively, with 13 bases between them. Germline CDR1 is SGHRS and CDR2 is YFSETQ. This CDR3 comprises 15 residues. Written as DNA, the CDR3 is TGCGCCAGCAGCTTGGAGGCAGGCTACCTCTATGGCTACACCTTC. This gives the protein CASSLEAGYLYGYTF.

The V gene is TRBV29-1, the J gene TRBJ1-1; tentatively, D is TRBD1 (5 bases). The V gene's germline CDR1 is SQVTM and CDR2 ANQGSEA. CDR3 size: 18 residues. Trimming left V 1 base short and J 2 bases short, with 23 bases between. Here the CDR3 reads CSVEGSGPSPTDNTEAFF. DNA for the CDR3: TGCAGCGTTGAAGGGTCGGGACCATCTCCTACGGATAACACTGAAGCTTTCTTT.

This clonotype was counted a few times. This chain uses TRBV12-3 or TRBV12-4 with TRBJ1-2; D is perhaps TRBD1 (5 bases). The CDR3 has 12 residues. V was pared by 3 bases and J by 8 bases, with 10 bases between. CDR3 protein: CASSFQGSGYTF. The CDR3 coding sequence is TGTGCCAGCAGTTTTCAGGGTTCGGGCTACACCTTC.

The chain carries TRBV7-9 and TRBJ1-2; 9 positions agree with TRBD1. CDR1 SEHNR and CDR2 FQNEAQ come from the germline V gene (reference sequence). J gave up 4 bases and V 1 base, and 7 bases lay outside the gene matches. CDR3 length: 16 amino acids. In DNA form, the CDR3 reads TGTGCCAGCAGCTTAGGACAGGGGGGCAACGCCTATGGCTACACCTTC. Protein sequence: CASSLGQGGNAYGYTF.

The J gene is TRBJ1-6, the V gene TRBV2; 10 bases are shared with TRBD1. The CDR3 has 15 amino acids. The V gene's germline CDR1 is SNHLY and CDR2 FYNNEI. The ends lost 6 bases at V and 8 bases at J; junction bases unmatched: 7. The CDR3 DNA reads as TGTGCCAGCAGAGCACCCGGGACAGGGGATTCACCCCTCCACTTT. It specifies CASRAPGTGDSPLHF.

The chain recombines TRBV7-9 with TRBJ2-7, with TRBD2 as a possible D gene (8 bases). Germline V gene data show CDR1 as SEHNR and CDR2 as FQNEAQ (reference sequence). V was clipped by 3 bases and J by 5 bases, with 20 bases between them. This CDR3 comprises 16 residues. CDR3 sequence reads: CASSFQRGREANEQYF. CDR3 coding DNA: TGTGCCAGCAGCTTCCAAAGGGGGCGGGAGGCTAACGAGCAGTACTTC. The full variable domain, its missing parts supplied by reference TRBV7-9 and TRBJ2-7, is DTGVSQNPRHKITKRGQNVTFRCDPISEHNRLYWYRQTLGQGPEFLTYFQNEAQLEKSRLLSDRFSAERPKGSFSTLEIQRTEQGDSAMYLCASSFQRGREANEQYFGPGTRLTVT.

This clonotype was picked up many times. This chain connects TRBV2 to TRBJ1-6; D remains ambiguous. The germline CDR1 and CDR2 sequences are SNHLY and FYNNEI. The CDR3 extends over 15 amino acids. The V gene lost 2 bases and the J gene lost 2 bases, with 7 bases spanning the gap. The chain's CDR3 is CASSESQTYNSPLHF. The DNA for the CDR3 is TGTGCCAGCAGTGAAAGTCAGACCTATAATTCACCCCTCCACTTT.

This chain's CDR3 is CASSRPQETYEQYF. The CDR3 DNA sequence: TGTGCCAGCAGCCGACCACAGGAAACCTACGAGCAGTACTTC. The V call is TRBV7-9, the J call TRBJ2-7, with a tentative D call TRBD1 (5 bases). Trimming pared 5 bases from V and 2 bases from J, leaving 13 bases between. The germline V gene has CDR1 SEHNR and CDR2 FQNEAQ (reference sequence). The CDR3 length is 14 residues.

This clonotype was counted only a few times. The genes are TRBV6-5 and TRBJ1-2; D unclear. V dropped 0 bases and J dropped 0 bases, with 14 bases sitting between them. This CDR3 has 17 amino acids. In germline, CDR1 is MNHEY, CDR2 SVGAGI. In DNA, the CDR3 is TGTGCCAGCAGTTACTCAGTCAGCTACTTAGCTAACTATGGCTACACCTTC. Encoded protein: CASSYSVSYLANYGYTF.

This clonotype came up many times. CDR3 in DNA: TGCAGCGTTGGAGACAGGCGGGGGAACGAGCAGTACTTC. It translates to CSVGDRRGNEQYF. The chain has TRBV29-1 and TRBJ2-7, with D perhaps matching TRBD2 (7 bases). Looked up from germline, CDR1 is SQVTM and CDR2 is ANQGSEA. Trimming cost V 4 bases and J 5 bases, with 15 bases left between them. CDR3 length: 13 residues.

The J gene is TRBJ2-7, the V gene TRBV7-2, with unresolved D. Germline V gene sequence: CDR1 SGHTA, CDR2 FQGNSA. V was trimmed by 5 bases and J by 3 bases, leaving 11 bases between them. This CDR3 comprises 13 residues. CDR3 bases: TGTGCCAGCAGCCCCGCGGCCTACTACGAGCAGTACTTC. Amino acid sequence: CASSPAAYYEQYF.

This clonotype was seen repeatedly, ten times or more. The chain recombines TRBV29-1 with TRBJ1-1; TRBD1 matches 7 bases. With 6 bases clipped from V and 10 bases from J, the junction kept 8 bases outside the gene matches. The CDR3 is 11 residues long. CDR1 SQVTM and CDR2 ANQGSEA come from the germline V gene. This CDR3 is CSVYSTGPAFF. The CDR3 DNA is TGCAGCGTATACTCGACAGGGCCAGCTTTCTTT.

This clonotype was seen a few times. This chain links TRBV9 with TRBJ2-7; TRBD2 might be the D (6 bases). CDR3 length equals 14 residues. CDR1 SGDLS and CDR2 YYNGEE come from the germline V gene. V was trimmed by 0 bases and J by 7 bases, leaving 14 bases between them. The CDR3 nucleotides are TGTGCCAGCAGCGTAGACGGGGGAGCGCGGGAGCAGTACTTC. It specifies CASSVDGGAREQYF. Drawing the rest from reference TRBV9 and TRBJ2-7, the complete variable domain is DSGVTQTPKHLITATGQRVTLRCSPRSGDLSVYWYQQSLDQGLQFLIQYYNGEERAKGNILERFSAQQFPDLHSELNLSSLELGDSALYFCASSVDGGAREQYFGPGTRLTVT.